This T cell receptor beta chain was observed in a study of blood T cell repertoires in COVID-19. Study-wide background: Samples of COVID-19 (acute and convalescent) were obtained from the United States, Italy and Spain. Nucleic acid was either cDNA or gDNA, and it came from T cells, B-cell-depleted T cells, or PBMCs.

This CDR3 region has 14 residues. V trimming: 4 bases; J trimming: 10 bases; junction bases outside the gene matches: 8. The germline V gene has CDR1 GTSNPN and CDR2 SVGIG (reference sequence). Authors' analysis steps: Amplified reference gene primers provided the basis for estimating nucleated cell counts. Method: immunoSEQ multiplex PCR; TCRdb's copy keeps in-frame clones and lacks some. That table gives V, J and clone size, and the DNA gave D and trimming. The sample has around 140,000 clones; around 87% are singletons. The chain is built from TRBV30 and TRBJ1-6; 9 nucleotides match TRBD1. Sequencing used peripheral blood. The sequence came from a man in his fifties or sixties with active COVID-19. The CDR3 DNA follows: TGTGCCTGGACTGGACAGGGGAGTGGATCACCCCTCCACTTT. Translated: CAWTGQGSGSPLHF.